Sequencing of this T cell receptor beta chain was carried out in a study of T cell repertoires in cytomegalovirus infection. Study-level information: The study used recently identified HLA-C-restricted and well-studied HLA-B-restricted CMV epitopes. Both CMV infection and a matching HLA type were indicated by public TCR beta signatures.

Each CDR3 protein gets one entry after TCRdb re-called the reads with MiXCR. The data contain 900,000 to 950,000 distinct CDR3 sequences, roughly a third of them singletons. To note about this clonotype: Its antigen is still unknown.

Overall study results and limits: Dominant in the ex vivo response were TCR beta clonotypes restricted by HLA-C and specific for CMV. Cumulative public TCR beta family frequency identified CMV carriers with the relevant HLA.

Germline V gives CDR1 MNHEY, CDR2 SVGAGI. This CDR3 has 18 amino acids. With V trimmed by 8 bases and J by 0 bases, 11 bases remained unmatched. The sample in question was cultured CD8+ T cells from PBMCs, obtained from culture after CMV antigen stimulation. The rearrangement uses TRBV6-5 and TRBJ2-4; 12 bases align to TRBD2. This receptor was taken from a human donor in good health (CMV status not recorded). Some clones in this sample may be carry-over from other donors' samples. In DNA, the CDR3 is TGTGCCAGCGCCCTGACTAGCGGGGGCCACCTAGCCAAAAACATTCAGTACTTC. Translation gives CASALTSGGHLAKNIQYF.